What follows describes a single T cell receptor beta chain. Original handling: Estimation of nucleated cell counts relied on the amplification of reference gene primers. TCRdb's copy holds only in-frame clones and misses some; the assay was immunoSEQ multiplex PCR. The DNA gave D and trimming, while V, J and clone size come from that table. Of 20,000 to 25,000 clones in the sample, 84% were seen once. The length of the CDR3 is 14 residues. V lost 3 bases and J 3 bases, leaving 10 bases between the germline ends. From germline, CDR1 is SGHKS and CDR2 YYEKEE (reference sequence). This sample was included in a study of blood T cell repertoires in COVID-19. The wider study: Acute and convalescent COVID-19 samples came from the United States, Italy and Spain. PBMCs, B-cell-depleted T cells, or T cells provided the cDNA or gDNA that made up the material.

This clonotype originated in a man between 40 and 49 years old with acute or convalescent COVID-19. This chain connects TRBV5-5 to TRBJ1-5; D not resolved. Source material: peripheral blood. CDR3: CASSYGELNQPQHF. CDR3 in DNA: TGTGCCAGCAGCTACGGGGAGCTCAATCAGCCCCAGCATTTT. The whole variable domain, remainder taken from reference TRBV5-5 and TRBJ1-5, is DAGVTQSPTHLIKTRGQQVTLRCSPISGHKSVSWYQQVLGQGPQFIFQYYEKEERGRGNFPDRFSARQFPNYSSELNVNALLLGDSALYLCASSYGELNQPQHFGDGTRLSIL.